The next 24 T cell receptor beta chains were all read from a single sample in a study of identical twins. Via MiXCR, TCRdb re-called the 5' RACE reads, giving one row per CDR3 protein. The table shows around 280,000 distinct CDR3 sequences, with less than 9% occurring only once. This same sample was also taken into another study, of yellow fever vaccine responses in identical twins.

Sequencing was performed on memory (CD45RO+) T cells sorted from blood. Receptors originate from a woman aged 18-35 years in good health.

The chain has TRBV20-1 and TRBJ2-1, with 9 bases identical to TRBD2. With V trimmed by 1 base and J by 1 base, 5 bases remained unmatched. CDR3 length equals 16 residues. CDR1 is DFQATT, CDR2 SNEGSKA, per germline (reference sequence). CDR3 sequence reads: CSARVDSGSSYNEQFF. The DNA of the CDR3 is TGCAGTGCTAGAGTGGATAGCGGGAGTTCCTACAATGAGCAGTTCTTC.

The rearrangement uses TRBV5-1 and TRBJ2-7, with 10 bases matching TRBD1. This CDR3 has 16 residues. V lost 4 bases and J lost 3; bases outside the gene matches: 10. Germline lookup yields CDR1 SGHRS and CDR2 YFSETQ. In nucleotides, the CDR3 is TGCGCCAGCAGCCCCCGGACAGGGGGGACTGGCTACGAGCAGTACTTC. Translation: CASSPRTGGTGYEQYF. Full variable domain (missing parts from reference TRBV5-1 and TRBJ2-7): KAGVTQTPRYLIKTRGQQVTLSCSPISGHRSVSWYQQTPGQGLQFLFEYFSETQRNKGNFPGRFSGRQFSNSRSEMNVSTLELGDSALYLCASSPRTGGTGYEQYFGPGTRLTVT.

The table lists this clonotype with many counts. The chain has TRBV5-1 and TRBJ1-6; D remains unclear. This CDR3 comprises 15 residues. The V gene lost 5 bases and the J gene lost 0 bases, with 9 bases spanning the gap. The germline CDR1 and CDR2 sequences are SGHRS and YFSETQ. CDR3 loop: CASSYTGSYNSPLHF. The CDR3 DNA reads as TGCGCCAGCAGTTACACCGGCTCCTATAATTCACCCCTCCACTTT.

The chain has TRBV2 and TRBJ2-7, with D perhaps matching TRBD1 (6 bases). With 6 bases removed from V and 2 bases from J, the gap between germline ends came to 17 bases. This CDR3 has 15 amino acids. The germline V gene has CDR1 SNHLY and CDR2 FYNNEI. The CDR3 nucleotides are TGTGCCAGCAGACCCCCCCGGGACATAGCCTACGAGCAGTACTTC. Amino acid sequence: CASRPPRDIAYEQYF.

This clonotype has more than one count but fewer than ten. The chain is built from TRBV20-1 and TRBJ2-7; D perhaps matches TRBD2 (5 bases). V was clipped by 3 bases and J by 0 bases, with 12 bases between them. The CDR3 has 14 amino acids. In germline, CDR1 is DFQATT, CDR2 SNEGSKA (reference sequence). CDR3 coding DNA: TGCAGTGCTAGTTTGGACTCCATCTCCTACGAGCAGTACTTC. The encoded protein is CSASLDSISYEQYF.

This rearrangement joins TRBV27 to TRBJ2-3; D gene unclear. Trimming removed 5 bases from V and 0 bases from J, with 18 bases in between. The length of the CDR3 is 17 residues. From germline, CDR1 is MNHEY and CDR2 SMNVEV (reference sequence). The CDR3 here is CASSPFPYVSSTDTQYF. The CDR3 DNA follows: TGTGCCAGCAGTCCCTTCCCATACGTCTCTAGCACAGATACGCAGTATTTT.

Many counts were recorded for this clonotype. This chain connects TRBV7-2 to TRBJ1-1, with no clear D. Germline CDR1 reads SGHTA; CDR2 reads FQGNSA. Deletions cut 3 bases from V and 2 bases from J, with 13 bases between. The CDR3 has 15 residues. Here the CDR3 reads CASSFGSTRNTEAFF. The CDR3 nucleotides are TGTGCCAGCAGCTTTGGCTCAACACGAAACACTGAAGCTTTCTTT.

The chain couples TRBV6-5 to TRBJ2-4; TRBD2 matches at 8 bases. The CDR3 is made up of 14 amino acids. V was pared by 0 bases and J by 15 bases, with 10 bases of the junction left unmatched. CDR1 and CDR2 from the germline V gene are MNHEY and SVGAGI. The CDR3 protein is CASSYSGGGPVLYF. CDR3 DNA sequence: TGTGCCAGCAGTTACTCCGGCGGGGGGCCGGTCTTGTACTTC.

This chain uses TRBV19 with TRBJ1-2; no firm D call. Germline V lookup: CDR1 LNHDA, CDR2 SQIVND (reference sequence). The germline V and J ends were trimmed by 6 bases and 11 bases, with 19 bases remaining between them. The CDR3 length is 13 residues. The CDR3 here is CASRVSGAYGYTF. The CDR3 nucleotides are TGTGCCAGTAGGGTCTCTGGCGCGTACGGGTACACCTTC.

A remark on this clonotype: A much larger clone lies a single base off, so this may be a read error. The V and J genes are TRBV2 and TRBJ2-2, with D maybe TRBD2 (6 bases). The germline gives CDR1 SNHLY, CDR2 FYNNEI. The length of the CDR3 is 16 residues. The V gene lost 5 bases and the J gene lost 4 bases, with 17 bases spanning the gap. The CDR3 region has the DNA TGTGCCAGCAGTCCCCGGACTAACGGAGTCACCGGGGAGCTGTTTTTT. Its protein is CASSPRTNGVTGELFF.

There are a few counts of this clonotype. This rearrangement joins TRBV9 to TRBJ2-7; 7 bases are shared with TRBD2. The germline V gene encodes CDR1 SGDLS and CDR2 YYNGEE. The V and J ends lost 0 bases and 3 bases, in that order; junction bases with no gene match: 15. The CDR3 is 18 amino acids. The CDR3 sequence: CASSVVAGDRPLNYEQYV. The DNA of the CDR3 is TGTGCCAGCAGCGTAGTTGCGGGGGACCGGCCACTGAACTACGAGCAGTACGTC.

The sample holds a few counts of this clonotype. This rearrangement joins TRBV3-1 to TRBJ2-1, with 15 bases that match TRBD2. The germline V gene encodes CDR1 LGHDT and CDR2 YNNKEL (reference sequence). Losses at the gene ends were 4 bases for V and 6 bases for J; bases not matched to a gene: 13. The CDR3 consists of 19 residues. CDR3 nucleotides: TGTGCCAGCAGCCGGTGGACTAGCGGGGGGGCAAGTGGCAGCAATGAGCAGTTCTTC. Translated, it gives CASSRWTSGGASGSNEQFF.

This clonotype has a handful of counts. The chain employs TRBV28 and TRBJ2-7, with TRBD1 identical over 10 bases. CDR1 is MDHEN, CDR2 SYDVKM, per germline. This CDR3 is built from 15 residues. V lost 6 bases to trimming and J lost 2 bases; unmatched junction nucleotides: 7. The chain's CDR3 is CASSDGTGATYEQYV. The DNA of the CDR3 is TGTGCCAGCAGCGACGGGACAGGGGCCACCTACGAGCAGTACGTC.

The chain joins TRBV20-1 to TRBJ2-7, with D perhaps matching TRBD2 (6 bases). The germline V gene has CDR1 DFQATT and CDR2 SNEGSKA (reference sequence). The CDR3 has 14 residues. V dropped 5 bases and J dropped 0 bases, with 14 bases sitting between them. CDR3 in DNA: TGCAGTGCTGGGGACTCCTACAGCTCCTACGAGCAGTACTTC. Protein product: CSAGDSYSSYEQYF.

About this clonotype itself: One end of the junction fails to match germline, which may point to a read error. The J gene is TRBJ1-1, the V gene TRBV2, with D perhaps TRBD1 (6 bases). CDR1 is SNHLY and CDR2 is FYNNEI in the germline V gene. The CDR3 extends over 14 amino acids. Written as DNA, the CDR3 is TGTGCCAGCAGTGTGGGGAGGGGGAACAGTGAAGCTTTCTTT. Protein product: CASSVGRGNSEAFF.

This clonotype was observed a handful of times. The CDR3 DNA follows: TGTGCCACGGGACAAGATAAAAATGAGCAGTTCTTC. It encodes CATGQDKNEQFF. This rearrangement joins TRBV10-3 to TRBJ2-1, with D possibly being TRBD1 (6 bases). V was clipped by 10 bases and J by 7 bases, with 14 bases between them. Germline-derived CDR1 and CDR2 are ENHRY and SYGVKD. The CDR3 has 12 amino acids.

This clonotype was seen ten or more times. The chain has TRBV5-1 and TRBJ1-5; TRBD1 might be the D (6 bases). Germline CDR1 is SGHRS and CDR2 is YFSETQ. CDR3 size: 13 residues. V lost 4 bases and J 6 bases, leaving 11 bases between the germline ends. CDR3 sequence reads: CASSRTVGQPQHF. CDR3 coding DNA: TGCGCCAGCAGCCGGACAGTCGGTCAGCCCCAGCATTTT.

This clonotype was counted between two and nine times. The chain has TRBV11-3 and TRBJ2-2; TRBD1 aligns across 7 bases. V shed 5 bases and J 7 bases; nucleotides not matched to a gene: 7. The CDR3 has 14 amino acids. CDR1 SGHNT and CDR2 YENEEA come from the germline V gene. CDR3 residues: CASSTGTVGGELFF. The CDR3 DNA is TGTGCCAGCAGCACCGGGACAGTCGGCGGGGAGCTGTTTTTT.

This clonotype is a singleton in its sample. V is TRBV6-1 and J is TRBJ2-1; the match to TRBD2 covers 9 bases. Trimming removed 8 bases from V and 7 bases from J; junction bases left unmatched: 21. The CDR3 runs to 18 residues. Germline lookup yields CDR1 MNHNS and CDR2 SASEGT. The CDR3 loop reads CASCLDSPGLAGGNEQFF. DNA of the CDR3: TGTGCCAGCTGCCTGGACTCCCCGGGACTAGCCGGGGGTAATGAGCAGTTCTTC.

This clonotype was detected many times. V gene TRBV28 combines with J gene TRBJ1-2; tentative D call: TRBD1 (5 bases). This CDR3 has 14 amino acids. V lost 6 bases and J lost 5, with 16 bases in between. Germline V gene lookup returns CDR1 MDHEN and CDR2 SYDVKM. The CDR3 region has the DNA TGTGCCAGCAGCCCGTCGGGGCAGGAGTATGGCTACACCTTC. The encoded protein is CASSPSGQEYGYTF.

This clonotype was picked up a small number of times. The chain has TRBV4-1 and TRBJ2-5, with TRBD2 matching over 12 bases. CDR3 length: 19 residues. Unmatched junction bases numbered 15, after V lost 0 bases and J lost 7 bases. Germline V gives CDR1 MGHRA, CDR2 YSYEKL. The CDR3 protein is CASSQETGLAGRGVVTQYF. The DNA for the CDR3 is TGCGCCAGCAGCCAAGAAACAGGACTAGCGGGACGGGGCGTGGTGACCCAGTACTTC.

This CDR3 reads CASSSVTGVNEKLFF. CDR3 bases: TGTGCCAGCAGCTCCGTGACAGGGGTTAATGAAAAACTGTTTTTT. J is TRBJ1-4 and V is TRBV28; 8 nucleotides line up with TRBD1. CDR1 is MDHEN and CDR2 is SYDVKM in the germline V gene. V trimming: 6 bases; J trimming: 4 bases; junction bases outside the gene matches: 7. The CDR3 consists of 15 residues. The whole variable domain, filled in from reference TRBV28 and TRBJ1-4, reads DVKVTQSSRYLVKRTGEKVFLECVQDMDHENMFWYRQDPGLGLRLIYFSYDVKMKEKGDIPEGYSVSREKKERFSLILESASTNQTSMYLCASSSVTGVNEKLFFGSGTQLSVL.

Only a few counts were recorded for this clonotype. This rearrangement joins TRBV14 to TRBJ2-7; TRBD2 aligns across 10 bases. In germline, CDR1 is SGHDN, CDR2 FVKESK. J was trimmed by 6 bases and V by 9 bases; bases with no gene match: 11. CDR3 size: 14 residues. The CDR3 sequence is CASSTSGMTTEQYF. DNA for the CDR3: TGTGCCAGTTCTACTAGCGGGATGACTACCGAGCAGTACTTC.

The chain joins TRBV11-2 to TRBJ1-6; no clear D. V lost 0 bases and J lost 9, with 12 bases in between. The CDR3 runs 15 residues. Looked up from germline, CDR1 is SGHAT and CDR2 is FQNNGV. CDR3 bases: TGTGCCAGCAGCTTAGATCACGGGAAGGGTTCACCCCTCCACTTT. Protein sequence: CASSLDHGKGSPLHF. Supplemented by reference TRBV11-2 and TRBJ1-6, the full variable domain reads EAGVAQSPRYKIIEKRQSVAFWCNPISGHATLYWYQQILGQGPKLLIQFQNNGVVDDSQLPKDRFSAERLKGVDSTLKIQPAKLEDSAVYLCASSLDHGKGSPLHFGNGTRLTVT.